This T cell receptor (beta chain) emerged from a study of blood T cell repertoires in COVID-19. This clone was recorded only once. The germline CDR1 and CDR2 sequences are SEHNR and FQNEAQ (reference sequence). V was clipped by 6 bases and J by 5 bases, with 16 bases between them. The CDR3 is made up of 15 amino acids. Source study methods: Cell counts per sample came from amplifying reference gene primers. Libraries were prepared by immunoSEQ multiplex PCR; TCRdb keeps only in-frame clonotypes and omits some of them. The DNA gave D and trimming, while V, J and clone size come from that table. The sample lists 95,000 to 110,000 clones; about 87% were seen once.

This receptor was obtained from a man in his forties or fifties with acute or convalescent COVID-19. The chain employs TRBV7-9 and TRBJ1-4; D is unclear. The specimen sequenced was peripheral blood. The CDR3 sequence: CASSSNRELNEKLFF. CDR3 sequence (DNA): TGTGCCAGCAGTTCAAACCGGGAATTAAATGAAAAACTGTTTTTT.